This entry features one TCR beta chain sequence. What it recognizes is unknown. These data are taken from a study of STAT3 mutations in large granular lymphocyte leukemia. Whole-study results and caveats: TCR clonotype switching after therapy occurred in about 35% of the 18 patients. In T-cell large granular lymphocyte leukemia, about half of patients showed multiple immunodominant subclonotypes. No sample exists from the first appearance of each clone.

Each sample's TCRbeta library yielded on average roughly 42,000 productive templates. Assay: immunoSEQ multiplex PCR; the TCRdb copy retains only in-frame clones and omits some. The sample shows 5,500 to 6,500 clones, around 74% of them seen only once. This CDR3 has 15 amino acids. The ends lost 6 bases at V and 9 bases at J; junction bases unmatched: 13. Germline CDR1 is MNHEY and CDR2 is SVGAGI. The origin of this receptor is a middle-aged man with T-cell large granular lymphocyte leukemia. Some clones in this sample may be carry-over from other donors' samples. The specimen was peripheral blood mononuclear cells. The chain combines TRBV6-5 with TRBJ2-1; TRBD1 aligns across 8 bases. Here the CDR3 reads CASRSTGGLTTEQFF. CDR3 in DNA: TGTGCCAGCAGATCAACAGGGGGTCTTACCACTGAGCAGTTCTTC.